A single sample is the source of the 18 T cell receptor beta chains below, sequenced in a study of T cells in Graves' hyperthyroidism and ophthalmopathy (dated by TCRdb to about 2019). The method was multiplex PCR. TCRdb names Illumina HiSeq 2000 as the instrument used. Amplification of TCR beta CDR3 regions was carried out from RNA transcripts. A first-round RT-PCR of the TCR CDR3 used the HTBI primer set with the Qiagen OneStep RT-PCR kit. TCRdb redid the processing of the public reads, applying fastp at Q25 and MiXCR, and retained in-frame beta chains. Here each entry gathers all rows of one CDR3 protein and keeps the most common genes and DNA. This sample lists 600,000 or so distinct CDR3 sequences; around 15% were detected once. The top ten hold approximately 3.9% of the sample. Sequencing input: blood. These receptors came from a woman in her twenties or thirties with Graves' hyperthyroidism.

The rearrangement joins TRBV6-1 to TRBJ2-1, with 11 bases identical to TRBD2. The CDR3 sequence is 16 residues long. Germline CDR1 and CDR2: MNHNS and SASEGT. V shed 5 bases, J shed 1 base, and the junction held 4 bases outside the gene matches. The CDR3 region is CASSRTSGGSYNEQFF. The DNA for the CDR3 is TGTGCCAGCAGTCGTACTAGCGGGGGTTCCTACAATGAGCAGTTCTTC.

With respect to this clonotype: This may come from a read error, since a much larger clone is one base off. V gene TRBV12-5 combines with J gene TRBJ2-2; TRBD2 might be the D (6 bases). The CDR3 runs 12 residues. Germline loops: CDR1 LGHNT, CDR2 FRNRAP. In DNA form, the CDR3 reads TGTGCTAGTGGTTCAAGCACCGGGGGGCTGTTTTTT. Translation: CASGSSTGGLFF.

The genes are TRBV7-3 and TRBJ2-7; 12 nucleotides line up with TRBD2. The trim removed 5 bases at V and 2 bases at J, leaving 4 bases unmatched. This CDR3 contains 15 residues. CDR1 is SGHTA, CDR2 FQGTGA, per germline. As DNA, the CDR3 is TGTGCCAGCAGCCAGCTAGCGGGAGGGGCCTACGAGCAGTACTTC. Translation: CASSQLAGGAYEQYF. The entire variable domain, with the rest obtained from reference TRBV7-3 and TRBJ2-7, is as follows: GAGVSQTPSNKVTEKGKYVELRCDPISGHTALYWYRQSLGQGPEFLIYFQGTGAADDSGLPNDRFFAVRPEGSVSTLKIQRTERGDSAVYLCASSQLAGGAYEQYFGPGTRLTVT.

This clonotype occurred many times. J is TRBJ2-5 and V is TRBV7-2; TRBD2 agrees at 10 bases. V was pared by 6 bases and J by 1 base, with 11 bases of the junction left unmatched. CDR3 length: 17 amino acids. The germline V gene has CDR1 SGHTA and CDR2 FQGNSA. DNA for the CDR3: TGTGCCAGCAGTAGACCGGGACTAGCGCCCACCCAAGAGACCCAGTACTTC. Its translation: CASSRPGLAPTQETQYF.

This clonotype was found many times. V is TRBV28 and J is TRBJ1-5; no clear D. This CDR3 spans 14 amino acids. V lost 4 bases to trimming and J lost 3 bases, with 10 bases between them. Germline V gives CDR1 MDHEN, CDR2 SYDVKM. The CDR3 reads CASSSPGFNQPQHF. The CDR3 nucleotides are TGTGCCAGCAGTTCCCCGGGTTTCAATCAGCCCCAGCATTTT.

This chain connects TRBV9 to TRBJ2-7; D remains unclear. CDR3 size: 15 residues. V was shortened by 0 bases and J by 3 bases, with 13 bases between the two germline ends. Per germline, CDR1 SGDLS and CDR2 YYNGEE. The CDR3 DNA reads as TGTGCCAGCAGCGTAGCCGGACCTACCATCTACGAGCAGTACTTC. Its protein is CASSVAGPTIYEQYF. Filled out from reference TRBV9 and TRBJ2-7, the complete variable domain reads DSGVTQTPKHLITATGQRVTLRCSPRSGDLSVYWYQQSLDQGLQFLIQYYNGEERAKGNILERFSAQQFPDLHSELNLSSLELGDSALYFCASSVAGPTIYEQYFGPGTRLTVT.

The chain links TRBV9 to TRBJ2-3; D ambiguous. V was clipped by 3 bases and J by 4 bases, with 18 bases between them. This CDR3 spans 16 amino acids. CDR1 and CDR2 from the germline V gene are SGDLS and YYNGEE. The CDR3 reads CASSDLTGPGADTQYF. The CDR3 DNA sequence: TGTGCCAGCAGCGACCTTACCGGGCCTGGGGCAGATACGCAGTATTTT.

In its sample, this clonotype was seen once. A read error may be the cause here, since a much bigger clone is one base away. This chain joins TRBV28 and TRBJ2-1, with TRBD2 matching 12 bases. This CDR3 spans 20 amino acids. Germline V lookup: CDR1 MDHEN, CDR2 SYDVKM. The CDR3 is CASSLLQFSQTSGGYNGQFF. In DNA form, the CDR3 reads TGTGCCAGCAGTTTATTACAATTCTCCCAGACTAGCGGGGGATACAATGGGCAGTTCTTC.

This clonotype was counted between two and nine times. J is TRBJ2-7 and V is TRBV3-1; TRBD2 aligns across 7 bases. Trimming cost V 2 bases and J 2 bases; bases outside gene matches: 12. This CDR3 spans 17 amino acids. Germline V lookup: CDR1 LGHDT, CDR2 YNNKEL (reference sequence). The CDR3 sequence: CASSQYPNSGRAYEQYF. The CDR3 bases are TGTGCCAGCAGCCAATACCCCAATTCGGGGAGGGCCTACGAGCAGTACTTC.

This clonotype has just one count. The CDR3 nucleotides read TGTGCCAGCCGTGTGGCAGCGTCCTACGAGCAGTACTTC. Protein product: CASRVAASYEQYF. The chain combines TRBV7-2 with TRBJ2-7, with D uncertain. The CDR3 runs to 13 residues. Trimming cost V 8 bases and J 1 base, with 12 bases left between them. Germline-derived CDR1 and CDR2 are SGHTA and FQGNSA.

This clonotype was recorded many times. V and J are TRBV7-2 and TRBJ2-7; 9 positions match TRBD2. Germline CDR1 and CDR2: SGHTA and FQGNSA. The CDR3 totals 15 residues. The J segment lost 2 bases and the V segment lost 4 bases, leaving 6 bases of the junction unmatched. CDR3 in DNA: TGTGCCAGCAGCTACCGGATAGCGGGGGCCTACGAGCAGTACTTC. Amino acid sequence: CASSYRIAGAYEQYF.

This clonotype was recorded at least ten times. The chain carries TRBV2 and TRBJ2-7; D unresolved. This CDR3 has 11 residues. V lost 10 bases and J lost 2, with 9 bases in between. Germline CDR1 SNHLY, CDR2 FYNNEI. CDR3 in DNA: TGTGCCACCTCCTTTACCTACGAGCAGTACTTC. Amino acid sequence: CATSFTYEQYF.

This clonotype was detected ten times or more. CDR3: CASSYQRPNEKLFF. The CDR3 region has the DNA TGTGCCAGCAGCTACCAGCGGCCCAATGAAAAACTGTTTTTT. The chain couples TRBV12-3 or TRBV12-4 to TRBJ1-4; D call uncertain. There are 14 residues in the CDR3. V was clipped by 6 bases and J by 5 bases, with 13 bases between them.

As DNA, the CDR3 is TGCAGTGCTAGGACCTGGACGCTCAGGGACGAAAACCGGGAGACCCAGTACTTC. Translating gives CSARTWTLRDENRETQYF. V and J are TRBV20-1 and TRBJ2-5, with D perhaps being TRBD1 or TRBD2 (5 bases each). There are 18 residues in the CDR3. Trimming pared 3 bases from V and 5 bases from J, leaving 28 bases between. The germline CDR1 and CDR2 sequences are DFQATT and SNEGSKA (reference sequence).

In the case of this clonotype: A single base separates this from a much larger clone, so it may be a read error. The rearrangement links TRBV12-3 or TRBV12-4 to TRBJ2-7, with TRBD1 as a possible D gene (6 bases). The CDR3 extends over 13 amino acids. V was pared by 2 bases and J by 9 bases, with 14 bases between. The CDR3 spells CASSLRGRVWQYF. The CDR3 DNA is TGTGCCAGCAGTTTAAGGGGGAGAGTCTGGCAGTACTTC.

This chain connects TRBV19 to TRBJ2-7, with D perhaps TRBD2 (6 bases). The ends were cut back, 1 base at V and 5 bases at J, with 15 bases in the middle. Germline V gives CDR1 LNHDA, CDR2 SQIVND (reference sequence). This CDR3 has 15 amino acids. The CDR3 nucleotides read TGTGCCAGTAGTATAGGGGCCCCAGGAGGGAACGAGCAGTACTTC. Translated: CASSIGAPGGNEQYF.

In its sample, this clonotype was seen a few times. The chain joins TRBV15 to TRBJ2-7; TRBD1 agrees at 7 bases. The germline gives CDR1 LNHNV, CDR2 YYDKDF (reference sequence). The length of the CDR3 is 14 residues. The trim removed 3 bases at V and 2 bases at J, leaving 4 bases unmatched. CDR3 in amino acids: CATSSRDSAYEQYF. In DNA, the CDR3 is TGTGCCACCAGCAGCCGGGACAGCGCCTACGAGCAGTACTTC.

The chain is built from TRBV30 and TRBJ2-7; 7 bases are shared with TRBD2. The CDR3 has 14 amino acids. Germline trimming cut 4 bases from V and 2 bases from J; bases unmatched to any gene: 8. The germline gives CDR1 GTSNPN, CDR2 SVGIG (reference sequence). CDR3 in DNA: TGTGCCTGGACCCCTGGGGGAGGGACCTACGAGCAGTACTTC. Its translation is CAWTPGGGTYEQYF.